This T cell receptor (beta chain) appears in the sequencing data of a study of long-term antiretroviral therapy in people with HIV. Samples were assayed with immunoSEQ v3.0 at survey level. The method was immunoSEQ multiplex PCR; TCRdb's version includes in-frame clones alone and lacks a portion of them. The data hold about 36,000 clones, with about 80% observed a single time. The CDR3 has 16 residues. Germline lookup yields CDR1 KGHSH and CDR2 LQKENI. Germline trimming cut 3 bases from V and 3 bases from J; bases unmatched to any gene: 7. The sequencing used unsorted PBMCs, collected 0.6 years after starting antiretroviral therapy. The chain is built from TRBV18 and TRBJ1-1, with 10 bases that match TRBD1. The sequence was collected from a man aged 18-30 years with HIV. CDR3 coding DNA: TGTGCCAGCTCACCCAACAGGGGACAGGGGTACACTGAAGCTTTCTTT. This codes for CASSPNRGQGYTEAFF. The whole variable domain, filled in from reference TRBV18 and TRBJ1-1, reads NAGVMQNPRHLVRRRGQEARLRCSPMKGHSHVYWYRQLPEEGLKFMVYLQKENIIDESGMPKERFSAEFPKEGPSILRIQQVVRGDSAAYFCASSPNRGQGYTEAFFGQGTRLTVV.